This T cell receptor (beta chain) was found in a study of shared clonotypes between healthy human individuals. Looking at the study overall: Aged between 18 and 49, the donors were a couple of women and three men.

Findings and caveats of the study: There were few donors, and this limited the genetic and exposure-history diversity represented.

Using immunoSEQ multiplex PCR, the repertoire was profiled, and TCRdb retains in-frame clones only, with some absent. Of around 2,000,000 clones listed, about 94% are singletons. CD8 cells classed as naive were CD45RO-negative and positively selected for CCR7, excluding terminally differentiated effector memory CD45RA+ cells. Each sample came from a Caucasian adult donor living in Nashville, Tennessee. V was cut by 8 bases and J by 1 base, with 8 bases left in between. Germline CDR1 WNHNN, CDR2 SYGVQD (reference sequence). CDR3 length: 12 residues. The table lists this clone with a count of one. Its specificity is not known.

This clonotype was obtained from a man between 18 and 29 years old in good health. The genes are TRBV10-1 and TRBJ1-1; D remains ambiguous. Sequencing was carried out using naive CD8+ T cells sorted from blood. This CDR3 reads CASSNQNTEAFF. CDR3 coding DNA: TGCGCCAGCTCTAACCAGAACACTGAAGCTTTCTTT.